This record covers a single T cell receptor beta chain. Its antigen is not identified. CDR1 is MNHEY, CDR2 SMNVEV, per germline (reference sequence). The CDR3 sequence is 14 residues long. V was shortened by 5 bases and J by 4 bases, with 13 bases between the two germline ends. The sample is drawn from a study of cytomegalovirus exposure and HLA in healthy donors. Study findings and constraints: Analysis was carried out at a later point, and it linked a missense DCLRE1C variant to TCR beta V- and J-gene trimming.

The PCR used 60 Vbeta and 13 Jbeta primers. Repertoires were generated with immunoSEQ multiplex PCR, while TCRdb's copy carries only in-frame clones and drops some. The table shows roughly 140,000 clones, with about 70% occurring only once. The sequenced sample was PBMCs. This rearrangement joins TRBV27 to TRBJ2-3, with D possibly being TRBD1 (5 bases). This TCR came from a man younger than 35 in good health and CMV-seronegative. The CDR3, as DNA: TGTGCCAGCAGTGTGATGGTGGGGCCAGATACGCAGTATTTT. Encoded protein: CASSVMVGPDTQYF.